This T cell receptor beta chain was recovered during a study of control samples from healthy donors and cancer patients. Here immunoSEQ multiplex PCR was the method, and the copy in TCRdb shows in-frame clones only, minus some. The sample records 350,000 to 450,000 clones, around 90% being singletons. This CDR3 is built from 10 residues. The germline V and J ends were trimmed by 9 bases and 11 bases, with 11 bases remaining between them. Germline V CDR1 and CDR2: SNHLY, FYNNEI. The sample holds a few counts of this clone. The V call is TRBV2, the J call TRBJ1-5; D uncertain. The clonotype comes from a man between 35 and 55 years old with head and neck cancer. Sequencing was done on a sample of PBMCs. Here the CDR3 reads CASGQSTQHF. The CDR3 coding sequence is TGTGCCAGTGGCCAATCTACCCAGCATTTT. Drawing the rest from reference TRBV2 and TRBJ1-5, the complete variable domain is EPEVTQTPSHQVTQMGQEVILRCVPISNHLYFYWYRQILGQKVEFLVSFYNNEISEKSEIFDDQFSVERPDGSNFTLKIRSTKLEDSAMYFCASGQSTQHFGDGTRLSIL.